This T cell receptor (beta chain) was documented in a study of blood T cells in healthy people across ages. Each sample gave at least 7 million isolated PBMCs. Using a J-beta primer mix together with a sample-barcoded 5' primer, a second PCR was run for about 6 to 12 cycles. One entry per CDR3 protein results from TCRdb running MiXCR on the 5' RACE reads. The data show around 1,900,000 distinct CDR3 sequences, about two fifths seen once. The CDR3 contains 12 residues. The V end was cut by 5 bases, the J end by 10 bases, with 9 bases between. Germline assignment: CDR1 SGHTA and CDR2 FQGTGA. This chain joins TRBV7-3 and TRBJ2-6; a weak D match, TRBD2 (5 bases). Sequencing was done on a sample of blood. The TCR sequence derives from a human donor in good health. CDR3 bases: TGTGCCAGCAGCCTCGGGGAAAACGTCCTGACTTTC. Encoded protein: CASSLGENVLTF. The whole variable domain, remainder taken from reference TRBV7-3 and TRBJ2-6, is GAGVSQTPSNKVTEKGKYVELRCDPISGHTALYWYRQSLGQGPEFLIYFQGTGAADDSGLPNDRFFAVRPEGSVSTLKIQRTERGDSAVYLCASSLGENVLTFGAGSRLTVL.